The 30 T cell receptor beta chains below all came from one sample that was sequenced in a study of TIL therapy for anti-PD-1-resistant metastatic lung cancer. This was the immunoSEQ v3 assay. Clones were sequenced by immunoSEQ multiplex PCR, and TCRdb holds only the in-frame ones, with some missing. The sample records approximately 95,000 clones, about 71% being singletons. Noted time point: pre-treatment sample, taken before nivolumab and TIL therapy. The tumor samples were excised metastases, mostly pleural nodules or supraclavicular lymph nodes. The input for sequencing was tumor tissue, taken at baseline. All receptors come from a person between 25 and 79 years old with non-small cell lung cancer.

This rearrangement joins TRBV5-1 to TRBJ1-1, with no clear D. CDR1 is SGHRS, CDR2 YFSETQ, per germline. CDR3 size: 14 residues. V was clipped by 0 bases and J by 1 base, with 7 bases between them. In DNA form, the CDR3 reads TGCGCCAGCAGCTTGGCCACAGAGAACACTGAAGCTTTCTTT. Its protein product is CASSLATENTEAFF.

The CDR3 sequence: CASSLLGRLSTDTQYF. CDR3 nucleotides: TGTGCCAGCAGTTTATTGGGCAGGCTTAGCACAGATACGCAGTATTTT. The J gene is TRBJ2-3, the V gene TRBV28; D gene ambiguous. Germline V gives CDR1 MDHEN, CDR2 SYDVKM. This CDR3 has 16 amino acids. Trimming cost V 1 base and J 0 bases, with 11 bases left between them. Drawing the rest from reference TRBV28 and TRBJ2-3, the complete variable domain is DVKVTQSSRYLVKRTGEKVFLECVQDMDHENMFWYRQDPGLGLRLIYFSYDVKMKEKGDIPEGYSVSREKKERFSLILESASTNQTSMYLCASSLLGRLSTDTQYFGPGTRLTVL.

The table lists this clone with a few counts. The chain joins TRBV5-4 to TRBJ2-2; D uncertain. This CDR3 contains 12 residues. The V gene's germline CDR1 is SGHNT and CDR2 YYREEE (reference sequence). The V end lost 2 bases, the J end lost 7 bases, and 6 bases lay between the germline ends. Here the CDR3 DNA reads TGTGCCAGCAGCTTATGGAGCGGGGAGCTGTTTTTT. The encoded protein is CASSLWSGELFF.

This clone is a singleton in its sample. The chain couples TRBV19 to TRBJ2-7; TRBD2 aligns across 11 bases. The CDR3 totals 15 residues. CDR1 and CDR2 (germline): LNHDA, SQIVND (reference sequence). The ends lost 5 bases at V and 2 bases at J; junction bases unmatched: 5. CDR3 bases: TGTGCCAGTAGTCTCGGGACTAGCGGAACCTACGAGCAGTACTTC. It yields the protein CASSLGTSGTYEQYF.

J is TRBJ2-3 and V is TRBV9; TRBD2 might be the D (6 bases). The ends were cut back, 0 bases at V and 2 bases at J, with 13 bases in the middle. The CDR3 contains 16 residues. The germline CDR1 and CDR2 sequences are SGDLS and YYNGEE. CDR3 in amino acids: CASSVAPGAVTDTQYF. The CDR3 nucleotides are TGTGCCAGCAGCGTAGCTCCGGGAGCAGTCACAGATACGCAGTATTTT. Together with reference TRBV9 and TRBJ2-3, the CDR3 gives the full variable domain: DSGVTQTPKHLITATGQRVTLRCSPRSGDLSVYWYQQSLDQGLQFLIQYYNGEERAKGNILERFSAQQFPDLHSELNLSSLELGDSALYFCASSVAPGAVTDTQYFGPGTRLTVL.

The rearrangement uses TRBV7-8 and TRBJ2-2; 10 bases agree with TRBD2. J lost 0 bases, V lost 4 bases, and 2 bases had no gene match. From germline, CDR1 is SGHVS and CDR2 FQNEAQ. The CDR3 runs 16 residues. The DNA for the CDR3 is TGTGCCAGCAGCTCGAGCGGGGGGGCGAACACCGGGGAGCTGTTTTTT. Amino acids: CASSSSGGANTGELFF.

The J gene is TRBJ2-3, the V gene TRBV14, with 10 bases identical to TRBD1. CDR1 and CDR2 (germline): SGHDN, FVKESK. CDR3 length: 17 amino acids. The V gene end was trimmed by 1 base and the J gene end by 6 bases; junction bases not matched to a gene: 10. The CDR3 nucleotides are TGTGCCAGCAGCCAAGGCCTTGGGACAGGGGCGTTGGATACGCAGTATTTT. It encodes CASSQGLGTGALDTQYF.

The V and J genes are TRBV15 and TRBJ1-5; perhaps TRBD1 as D (5 bases). This CDR3 has 16 residues. V was cut by 1 base and J by 3 bases, with 13 bases left in between. CDR1 is LNHNV and CDR2 is YYDKDF in the germline V gene (reference sequence). The CDR3 loop is CATSRGVGGYNQPQHF. CDR3 sequence (DNA): TGTGCCACCAGCAGAGGTGTGGGGGGATACAATCAGCCCCAGCATTTT.

V is TRBV6-1 and J is TRBJ1-1; D gene ambiguous. CDR1 and CDR2 (germline): MNHNS, SASEGT. V lost 0 bases to trimming and J lost 2 bases, with 13 bases between them. The CDR3 is 16 residues long. CDR3 in amino acids: CASSEAGGIFNTEAFF. The DNA for the CDR3 is TGTGCCAGCAGTGAAGCTGGAGGGATCTTTAACACTGAAGCTTTCTTT.

This rearrangement joins TRBV2 to TRBJ2-3; 9 positions match TRBD1. Germline V gene lookup returns CDR1 SNHLY and CDR2 FYNNEI. The CDR3 spans 12 residues. Trimming took 11 bases from V and 3 from J; bases not matched to a gene: 3. The CDR3 reads CAGDRETDTQYF. The CDR3 DNA reads TGTGCCGGGGACAGGGAAACAGATACGCAGTATTTT. Together with reference TRBV2 and TRBJ2-3, the CDR3 gives the full variable domain: EPEVTQTPSHQVTQMGQEVILRCVPISNHLYFYWYRQILGQKVEFLVSFYNNEISEKSEIFDDQFSVERPDGSNFTLKIRSTKLEDSAMYFCAGDRETDTQYFGPGTRLTVL.

The gene calls are TRBV5-6 and TRBJ1-1, with 7 bases lining up with TRBD1. CDR3 size: 15 residues. The trim removed 4 bases at V and 1 base at J, leaving 7 bases unmatched. Germline V gene sequence: CDR1 SGHDT, CDR2 YYEEEE. Here the CDR3 DNA reads TGTGCCAGCAGCCCTGGCCCAGGGGGGAACACTGAAGCTTTCTTT. Translating gives CASSPGPGGNTEAFF.

The chain joins TRBV24-1 to TRBJ2-3; D ambiguous. CDR1 is KGHDR and CDR2 is SFDVKD in the germline V gene. The V end was cut by 5 bases, the J end by 1 base, with 6 bases between. The CDR3 length is 13 residues. The CDR3 region is CATSAQGTDTQYF. The CDR3 bases are TGTGCCACCAGTGCCCAGGGCACAGATACGCAGTATTTT.

The chain links TRBV7-9 to TRBJ1-4; maybe TRBD1 (5 bases). Germline values: CDR1 SEHNR, CDR2 FQNEAQ (reference sequence). This CDR3 region has 16 residues. Trimming pared 3 bases from V and 5 bases from J, leaving 16 bases between. The CDR3 sequence: CASSFLRGGGNEKLFF. CDR3 in DNA: TGTGCCAGCAGCTTCCTTCGGGGTGGGGGAAATGAAAAACTGTTTTTT.

The chain couples TRBV27 to TRBJ1-1; D remains ambiguous. The CDR3 sequence is 15 residues long. From germline, CDR1 is MNHEY and CDR2 SMNVEV (reference sequence). Trimming removed 7 bases from V and 6 bases from J, with 21 bases in between. The CDR3 region has the DNA TGTGCCAGCATGAGGCAGCCCCCGACGGTGGCTGAAGCTTTCTTT. Translated: CASMRQPPTVAEAFF.

The chain combines TRBV7-3 with TRBJ1-6; perhaps TRBD1 as D (5 bases). Germline V CDR1 and CDR2: SGHTA, FQGTGA. The CDR3 has 15 residues. V was cut by 2 bases and J by 9 bases, with 14 bases left in between. DNA for the CDR3: TGTGCCAGCAGCTTAGACAGTACTAGCAGTTCACCCCTCCACTTT. Translation: CASSLDSTSSSPLHF.

V is TRBV7-9 and J is TRBJ2-5; 13 bases map to TRBD2. From germline, CDR1 is SEHNR and CDR2 FQNEAQ (reference sequence). This CDR3 contains 15 residues. Losses at the gene ends were 5 bases for V and 5 bases for J; bases not matched to a gene: 5. The CDR3, as DNA: TGTGCCAGCAGCCCCGGGACTAGCGGGGTCGAGACCCAGTACTTC. It translates to CASSPGTSGVETQYF.

This chain links TRBV30 with TRBJ2-3; TRBD2 is a possible D gene (6 bases). Germline CDR1 reads GTSNPN; CDR2 reads SVGIG (reference sequence). This CDR3 comprises 14 residues. Trimming left V 3 bases short and J 0 bases short, with 10 bases between. The CDR3, as DNA: TGTGCCTGGAGAGCGCGGGGAAGCACAGATACGCAGTATTTT. Protein sequence: CAWRARGSTDTQYF.

The chain has TRBV18 and TRBJ2-3; D remains unclear. Trimming removed 3 bases at V and 0 bases at J, with 1 base between. The CDR3 has 12 residues. Germline assignment: CDR1 KGHSH and CDR2 LQKENI. The CDR3 nucleotides are TGTGCCAGCTCACCCAGCACAGATACGCAGTATTTT. Residues: CASSPSTDTQYF.

The rearrangement joins TRBV29-1 to TRBJ1-4, with 7 bases lining up with TRBD1. The CDR3 sequence is 15 residues long. Germline trimming cut 5 bases from V and 7 bases from J; bases unmatched to any gene: 13. CDR1 and CDR2 (germline): SQVTM, ANQGSEA. The CDR3 DNA sequence: TGCAGCGTTTCGACAGGGAGGGCAACTGGTGAAAAACTGTTTTTT. As protein: CSVSTGRATGEKLFF.

The V gene is TRBV11-2, the J gene TRBJ2-1; D unresolved. V lost 1 base to trimming and J lost 13 bases, with 8 bases between them. The CDR3 has 11 amino acids. CDR1 is SGHAT, CDR2 FQNNGV, per germline. CDR3 nucleotide sequence: TGTGCCAGCAGCTTAGCCTCACTCCAGTTCTTC. It codes for CASSLASLQFF.

The chain uses TRBV2 and TRBJ2-7; TRBD1 agrees at 7 bases. Trimming removed 5 bases from V and 4 bases from J; junction bases left unmatched: 8. From germline, CDR1 is SNHLY and CDR2 FYNNEI. The CDR3 runs to 14 residues. The CDR3 DNA is TGTGCCAGCAGTATACAGGGGAAGGGGTACGAGCAGTACTTC. As protein: CASSIQGKGYEQYF.

The chain recombines TRBV5-1 with TRBJ1-5; 9 bases match TRBD1. This CDR3 is 16 amino acids long. Losses at the gene ends were 4 bases for V and 0 bases for J; bases not matched to a gene: 5. Germline V CDR1 and CDR2: SGHRS, YFSETQ. The CDR3 DNA follows: TGCGCCAGCAGCCCCGGGACAGGGAATAGCAATCAGCCCCAGCATTTT. This translates into CASSPGTGNSNQPQHF.

The rearrangement uses TRBV11-2 and TRBJ1-6, with no clear D. The length of the CDR3 is 17 residues. Trimming removed 0 bases from V and 0 bases from J, with 9 bases in between. Germline-derived CDR1 and CDR2 are SGHAT and FQNNGV. The DNA for the CDR3 is TGTGCCAGCAGCTTAGAGCCGGGAAGCTCCTATAATTCACCCCTCCACTTT. Its protein product is CASSLEPGSSYNSPLHF.

This chain connects TRBV11-2 to TRBJ2-7, with 7 bases that match TRBD1. V gave up 1 base and J gave up 6 bases; unmatched junction bases: 6. The CDR3 spans 14 residues. Germline CDR1 reads SGHAT; CDR2 reads FQNNGV. Written as DNA, the CDR3 is TGTGCCAGCAGCTTAGTTAGGACAGGCTTCGAGCAGTACTTC. Residues: CASSLVRTGFEQYF. The full variable domain, rest sourced from reference TRBV11-2 and TRBJ2-7, is EAGVAQSPRYKIIEKRQSVAFWCNPISGHATLYWYQQILGQGPKLLIQFQNNGVVDDSQLPKDRFSAERLKGVDSTLKIQPAKLEDSAVYLCASSLVRTGFEQYFGPGTRLTVT.

The V and J genes are TRBV28 and TRBJ1-2; no clear D gene. Trimming cost V 3 bases and J 5 bases, with 4 bases left between them. This CDR3 spans 11 amino acids. Germline-derived CDR1 and CDR2 are MDHEN and SYDVKM. The CDR3 loop is CASSFFYGYTF. The CDR3 region has the DNA TGTGCCAGCAGTTTTTTTTATGGCTACACCTTC.

This clone was recorded a few times. This chain uses TRBV2 with TRBJ2-7, with D tentatively TRBD1 or TRBD2 (5 bases each). Trimming cost V 4 bases and J 7 bases, with 17 bases left between them. CDR1 is SNHLY and CDR2 is FYNNEI in the germline V gene. The CDR3 is 14 amino acids. DNA of the CDR3: TGTGCCAGCAGTGGGGGGACCCTTTATAGTGAGCAGTACTTC. Protein sequence: CASSGGTLYSEQYF.

The rearrangement uses TRBV7-6 and TRBJ2-1; D possibly corresponds to TRBD1 (5 bases). This CDR3 is 17 amino acids long. Germline V gene lookup returns CDR1 SGHVS and CDR2 FNYEAQ. Trimming removed 3 bases from V and 1 base from J, with 16 bases in between. The CDR3 coding sequence is TGTGCCAGCAGCTTTGACCAGGGTGGAAGGTCCTACAATGAGCAGTTCTTC. Translation: CASSFDQGGRSYNEQFF.

This chain uses TRBV30 with TRBJ2-7, with TRBD2 as a possible D gene (6 bases). Germline CDR1 and CDR2: GTSNPN and SVGIG (reference sequence). This CDR3 contains 15 residues. Trimming cost V 2 bases and J 0 bases, with 14 bases left between them. The chain's CDR3 is CAWSIGSGNSYEQYF. CDR3 coding DNA: TGTGCCTGGAGTATCGGGAGCGGAAACTCCTACGAGCAGTACTTC.

This chain uses TRBV6-2 or TRBV6-3 with TRBJ2-7; D unresolved. Trimming removed 1 base from V and 4 bases from J, with 2 bases in between. This CDR3 has 11 residues. Germline V gene sequence: CDR1 MNHEY, CDR2 SVGEGT. CDR3 bases: TGTGCCAGCAGTTACTTTTACGAGCAGTACTTC. Its protein product is CASSYFYEQYF.

The gene calls are TRBV7-6 and TRBJ2-7, with 9 bases aligning to TRBD1. Germline V gives CDR1 SGHVS, CDR2 FNYEAQ. CDR3 length: 17 residues. J was trimmed by 3 bases and V by 1 base; bases with no gene match: 10. The DNA of the CDR3 is TGTGCCAGCAGCTTAGTAGATCTTACGGGACAGGGCTACGAGCAGTACTTC. Amino acid sequence: CASSLVDLTGQGYEQYF.